Below are 25 T cell receptor beta chains sequenced from a single sample in a study of blood T cell repertoires in COVID-19. Measured with immunoSEQ multiplex PCR; TCRdb has only the in-frame clones, and not every one. The sample lists roughly 97,000 clones, about nine tenths occurring once. The sequenced sample consisted of peripheral blood. The receptors come from a man in his fifties or sixties with acute or convalescent COVID-19.

The V gene is TRBV5-1, the J gene TRBJ1-3, with TRBD1 as a possible D gene (6 bases). CDR3 length: 13 residues. Germline V gene sequence: CDR1 SGHRS, CDR2 YFSETQ. V was trimmed by 6 bases and J by 0 bases, leaving 7 bases between them. CDR3 amino acids: CASMDSSGNTIYF. As DNA, the CDR3 is TGCGCCAGCATGGACAGCTCTGGAAACACCATATATTTT.

The chain links TRBV19 to TRBJ2-2, with 7 bases that match TRBD1. V lost 3 bases, J lost 5 bases, and 12 bases stayed unmatched. This CDR3 spans 17 amino acids. Germline CDR1 reads LNHDA; CDR2 reads SQIVND (reference sequence). The CDR3: CASSIDLQGIGTGELFF. DNA of the CDR3: TGTGCCAGTAGTATCGACCTACAGGGGATAGGGACCGGGGAGCTGTTTTTT.

The chain links TRBV6-5 to TRBJ2-3; maybe TRBD2 (5 bases). The V end lost 6 bases, the J end lost 5 bases, and 9 bases lay between the germline ends. Germline V gene data show CDR1 as MNHEY and CDR2 as SVGAGI. This CDR3 comprises 12 residues. The CDR3 spells CASSSTRDTQYF. The CDR3 bases are TGTGCCAGCAGCTCCACTAGAGATACGCAGTATTTT.

V usage is TRBV7-6 and J usage is TRBJ2-7; a possible D gene is TRBD1 (6 bases). This CDR3 region has 16 residues. The germline CDR1 and CDR2 sequences are SGHVS and FNYEAQ. Trimming took 5 bases from V and 2 from J, leaving 19 bases between them. DNA of the CDR3: TGTGCCAGCAGCCCTGGGGGCAGTCTGGCTCCCTACGAGCAGTACTTC. It translates to CASSPGGSLAPYEQYF.

The table lists this clone with a few counts. This sequence joins TRBV30 and TRBJ1-2; D gene ambiguous. The germline V gene encodes CDR1 GTSNPN and CDR2 SVGIG (reference sequence). The CDR3 runs 11 residues. The CDR3 DNA reads TGTGCATCTAGGCCCCCCGATGGCTACACCTTC. Translated, it gives CASRPPDGYTF.

This rearrangement joins TRBV28 to TRBJ1-5; 12 bases agree with TRBD1. Germline V gives CDR1 MDHEN, CDR2 SYDVKM. This CDR3 has 14 residues. V was pared by 1 base and J by 12 bases, with 4 bases of the junction left unmatched. The CDR3 protein is CASSLSGTGGNQHF. DNA of the CDR3: TGTGCCAGCAGTTTATCCGGGACAGGGGGCAACCAGCATTTT.

This sequence joins TRBV2 and TRBJ2-1, with D possibly being TRBD1 (6 bases). Germline V lookup: CDR1 SNHLY, CDR2 FYNNEI. The CDR3 covers 13 residues. The V end was cut by 7 bases, the J end by 7 bases, with 14 bases between. The CDR3 sequence: CASTNRVGNEQFF. The DNA of the CDR3 is TGTGCCAGCACAAACAGGGTAGGGAATGAGCAGTTCTTC. The full variable domain, in which reference TRBV2 and TRBJ2-1 provide the parts outside the CDR3, is EPEVTQTPSHQVTQMGQEVILRCVPISNHLYFYWYRQILGQKVEFLVSFYNNEISEKSEIFDDQFSVERPDGSNFTLKIRSTKLEDSAMYFCASTNRVGNEQFFGPGTRLTVL.

This clone was seen a handful of times. V is TRBV7-9 and J is TRBJ1-1; possible D gene TRBD1, 6 bases. Germline CDR1 and CDR2: SEHNR and FQNEAQ (reference sequence). The CDR3 contains 15 residues. Trimming cost V 2 bases and J 7 bases, with 17 bases left between them. CDR3: CASSLLTGPNFEAFF. In DNA, the CDR3 is TGTGCCAGCAGCTTATTGACAGGCCCGAACTTTGAAGCTTTCTTT.

The chain carries TRBV9 and TRBJ1-1; D is possibly TRBD1 (5 bases). V was cut by 3 bases and J by 4 bases, with 13 bases left in between. The CDR3 runs to 14 residues. Germline CDR1 and CDR2: SGDLS and YYNGEE. In DNA form, the CDR3 reads TGTGCCAGCAGCGGCCCGGGGGGGGGCACTGAAGCTTTCTTT. This sequence encodes CASSGPGGGTEAFF.

The chain is built from TRBV19 and TRBJ1-1; 8 bases are a match to TRBD1. V dropped 1 base and J dropped 3; count of bases not matched to a gene: 4. The CDR3 runs 15 residues. Germline loops: CDR1 LNHDA, CDR2 SQIVND (reference sequence). The CDR3 loop reads CASSIVNRGDTEAFF. The CDR3 DNA reads TGTGCCAGTAGTATAGTGAACAGGGGGGACACTGAAGCTTTCTTT.

This clone was seen a single time. The chain recombines TRBV6-2 or TRBV6-3 with TRBJ1-2; D might be TRBD1 (5 bases). V lost 2 bases and J lost 12, with 16 bases in between. Germline V gene data show CDR1 as MNHEY and CDR2 as SVGEGT. The CDR3 is 13 residues long. CDR3 coding DNA: TGTGCCAGCAGTTACGGATACTCAGGGAGGGACACCTTC. It specifies CASSYGYSGRDTF.

The chain carries TRBV18 and TRBJ1-5; D is undetermined. The V end lost 2 bases, the J end lost 1 base, and 12 bases lay between the germline ends. Per the germline V gene, CDR1 is KGHSH and CDR2 is LQKENI. This CDR3 is 16 amino acids long. The CDR3 DNA follows: TGTGCCAGCTCACCAGCCCATGGAGGGAGCAATCAGCCCCAGCATTTT. This encodes CASSPAHGGSNQPQHF.

The DNA for the CDR3 is TGTGCCAGCAGCCGAGAGGACTCCACAGATACGCAGTATTTT. Protein: CASSREDSTDTQYF. J is TRBJ2-3 and V is TRBV11-2, with a tentative D call TRBD2 (5 bases). This CDR3 has 14 amino acids. V lost 5 bases and J 2 bases, leaving 11 bases between the germline ends. CDR1 and CDR2 from the germline V gene are SGHAT and FQNNGV.

This clone was seen a single time. The V and J genes are TRBV15 and TRBJ1-1; 7 positions match TRBD1. Trimming cost V 2 bases and J 4 bases; bases outside gene matches: 7. CDR1 and CDR2 (germline): LNHNV, YYDKDF (reference sequence). The CDR3 covers 15 residues. CDR3 loop: CATSRTTTGLTEAFF. The CDR3 bases are TGTGCCACCAGCAGAACTACGACAGGGCTCACTGAAGCTTTCTTT.

This chain joins TRBV29-1 and TRBJ1-5, with D perhaps matching TRBD1 (5 bases). Germline V gene sequence: CDR1 SQVTM, CDR2 ANQGSEA. V dropped 6 bases and J dropped 4 bases, with 16 bases sitting between them. CDR3 size: 14 residues. The CDR3 nucleotides are TGCAGCGTCCTCACGGGGGGTATTAATCAGCCCCAGCATTTT. This gives the protein CSVLTGGINQPQHF.

The chain links TRBV5-1 to TRBJ1-4; a weak D match, TRBD1 (5 bases). V was pared by 3 bases and J by 11 bases, with 17 bases between. The CDR3 length is 14 residues. The germline gives CDR1 SGHRS, CDR2 YFSETQ. The DNA for the CDR3 is TGCGCCAGCAGCTGGAGGGCAGGGCAGAATAAACTGTTTTTT. Residues: CASSWRAGQNKLFF. The whole variable domain, remainder taken from reference TRBV5-1 and TRBJ1-4, is KAGVTQTPRYLIKTRGQQVTLSCSPISGHRSVSWYQQTPGQGLQFLFEYFSETQRNKGNFPGRFSGRQFSNSRSEMNVSTLELGDSALYLCASSWRAGQNKLFFGSGTQLSVL.

The J gene is TRBJ1-1, the V gene TRBV5-1, with 10 bases that match TRBD1. Germline V CDR1 and CDR2: SGHRS, YFSETQ. The CDR3 runs to 16 residues. J was trimmed by 3 bases and V by 0 bases; bases with no gene match: 5. CDR3 nucleotides: TGCGCCAGCAGCTTGGGGGACAGGGGACGGGACACTGAAGCTTTCTTT. Residues: CASSLGDRGRDTEAFF.

The V and J genes are TRBV19 and TRBJ1-5; 8 bases are a match to TRBD1. This CDR3 spans 15 amino acids. Germline V gene data show CDR1 as LNHDA and CDR2 as SQIVND (reference sequence). After removal of 1 base from V and 4 bases from J, the junction contained 3 bases not matched to a gene. CDR3 nucleotides: TGTGCCAGTAGTATAGGCACAGGGGGGAATCAGCCCCAGCATTTT. Amino acids: CASSIGTGGNQPQHF.

V usage is TRBV5-4 and J usage is TRBJ1-6; D may be TRBD1 (5 bases). The germline V gene has CDR1 SGHNT and CDR2 YYREEE (reference sequence). The length of the CDR3 is 15 residues. The V and J ends lost 0 bases and 10 bases respectively, with 14 bases between them. The CDR3 DNA is TGTGCCAGCAGCTTGGGGGGCAGGGTGAGATCACCCCTCCACTTT. It encodes CASSLGGRVRSPLHF.

The chain uses TRBV10-1 and TRBJ1-3; 8 bases match TRBD1. The V segment lost 3 bases and the J segment 0 bases; nucleotides outside the gene matches: 7. The CDR3 sequence is 17 residues long. Germline lookup yields CDR1 WNHNN and CDR2 SYGVQD (reference sequence). The CDR3 nucleotides are TGCGCCAGCAGTGATACCTCCGACAGGGGCTCTGGAAACACCATATATTTT. Protein: CASSDTSDRGSGNTIYF.

The chain uses TRBV6-5 and TRBJ2-1, with TRBD1 matching over 7 bases. Per germline, CDR1 MNHEY and CDR2 SVGAGI. This CDR3 contains 14 residues. Losses at the gene ends were 6 bases for V and 7 bases for J; bases not matched to a gene: 9. The CDR3 nucleotides are TGTGCCAGCAGGTCCCACAGGGGCGGAAATGAGCAGTTCTTC. Translation gives CASRSHRGGNEQFF.

In DNA form, the CDR3 reads TGTGCCAGCAGTTGGGACAGCTACGAGCAGTACTTC. Residues: CASSWDSYEQYF. The chain has TRBV6-5 and TRBJ2-7, with 7 bases lining up with TRBD1. Germline assignment: CDR1 MNHEY and CDR2 SVGAGI. This CDR3 is 12 amino acids long. The V segment lost 4 bases and the J segment 3 bases; nucleotides outside the gene matches: 0.

This clone occurred once. The CDR3 DNA is TGTGCCAGCAGTTATAAAAAGGGGGAAGAGACCCAGTACTTC. Its translation: CASSYKKGEETQYF. The chain recombines TRBV6-6 with TRBJ2-5; D is possibly TRBD1 (6 bases). This CDR3 has 14 amino acids. The germline V gene has CDR1 MNHNY and CDR2 SVGAGI (reference sequence). Between the trimmed V and J ends, which lost 3 bases and 3 bases, there was a span of 11 bases.

This chain uses TRBV11-2 with TRBJ2-7, with 7 bases fitting TRBD1. The CDR3 contains 14 residues. CDR1 is SGHAT and CDR2 is FQNNGV in the germline V gene. With V trimmed by 0 bases and J by 6 bases, 5 bases remained unmatched. The CDR3 DNA follows: TGTGCCAGCAGCTTAGATCGACAGGGTGGCGAGCAGTACGTC. Translating gives CASSLDRQGGEQYV.

This clone has more than one count but fewer than ten. The V and J genes are TRBV18 and TRBJ1-4, with D perhaps matching TRBD1 (5 bases). Trimming cost V 4 bases and J 5 bases, with 11 bases left between them. This CDR3 is built from 14 residues. Germline values: CDR1 KGHSH, CDR2 LQKENI. The CDR3 reads CASSQDSLNEKLFF. The CDR3 nucleotides read TGTGCCAGCTCACAAGACAGCCTAAATGAAAAACTGTTTTTT.